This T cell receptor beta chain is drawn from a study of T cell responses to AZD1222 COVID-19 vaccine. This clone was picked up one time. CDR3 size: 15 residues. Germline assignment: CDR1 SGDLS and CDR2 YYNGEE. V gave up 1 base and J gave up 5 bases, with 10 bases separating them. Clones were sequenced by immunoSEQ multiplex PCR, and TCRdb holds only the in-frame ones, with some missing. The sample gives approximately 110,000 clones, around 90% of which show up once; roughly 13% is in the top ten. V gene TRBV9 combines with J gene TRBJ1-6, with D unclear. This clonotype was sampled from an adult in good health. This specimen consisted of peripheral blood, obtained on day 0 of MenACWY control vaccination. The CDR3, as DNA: TGTGCCAGCAGCGTACAGAGCACTCATAATTCACCCCTCCACTTT. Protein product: CASSVQSTHNSPLHF.